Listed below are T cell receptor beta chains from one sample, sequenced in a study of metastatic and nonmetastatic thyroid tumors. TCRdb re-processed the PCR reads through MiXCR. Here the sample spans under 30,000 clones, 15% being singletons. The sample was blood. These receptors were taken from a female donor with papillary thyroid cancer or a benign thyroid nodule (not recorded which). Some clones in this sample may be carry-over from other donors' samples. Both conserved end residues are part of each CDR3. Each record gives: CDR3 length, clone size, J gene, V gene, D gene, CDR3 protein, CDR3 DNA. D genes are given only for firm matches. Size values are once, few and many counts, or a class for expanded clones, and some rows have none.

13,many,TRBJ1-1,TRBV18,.,CASSPTRDTEAFF,TGTGCCAGCTCACCAACCAGGGATACTGAAGCTTTCTTT
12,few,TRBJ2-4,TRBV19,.,CATLSAKNIQYF,TGTGCCACCCTGTCGGCCAAAAACATTCAGTACTTC
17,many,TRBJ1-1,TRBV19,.,CASTHLSPGPGGTEAFF,TGTGCCAGTACTCACCTCTCCCCGGGGCCGGGGGGCACTGAAGCTTTCTTT
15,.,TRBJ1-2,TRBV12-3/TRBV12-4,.,CASSLAGSVNYGYTF,TGTGCCAGCAGTTTAGCGGGGTCGGTTAACTATGGCTACACCTTC
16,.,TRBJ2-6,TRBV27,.,CASSLAWHSGANVLTF,TGTGCCAGCAGTTTAGCGTGGCACTCAGGGGCCAACGTCCTGACTTTC
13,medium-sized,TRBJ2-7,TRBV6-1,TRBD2,CASRTSGPYEQYF,TGTGCCAGCAGGACTAGCGGACCCTACGAGCAGTACTTC
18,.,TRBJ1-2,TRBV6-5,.,CASSLRLGLQPLNYGYTF,TGTGCCAGCAGCCTAAGGTTAGGGCTTCAGCCCCTTAACTATGGCTACACCTTC
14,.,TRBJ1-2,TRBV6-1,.,CASSEASLSYGYTF,TGTGCCAGCAGTGAAGCCTCCTTGTCTTATGGCTACACCTTC
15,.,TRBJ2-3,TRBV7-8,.,CASSSRCSITDTQYF,TGTGCCAGCAGCTCTCGTTGCTCTATCACAGATACGCAGTATTTT
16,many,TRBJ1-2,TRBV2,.,CASKGRHRTVNYGYTF,TGTGCCAGCAAGGGTCGCCATAGGACGGTAAACTATGGCTACACCTTC
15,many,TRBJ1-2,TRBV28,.,CASSSPPVGNYGYTF,TGTGCCAGCAGTTCTCCCCCAGTGGGGAACTATGGCTACACCTTC
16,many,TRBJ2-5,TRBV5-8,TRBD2,CASSQGLAGNRETQYF,TGTGCCAGCAGTCAAGGACTAGCGGGGAATAGGGAGACCCAGTACTTC
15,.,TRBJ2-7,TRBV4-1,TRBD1,CASSSRDRGTYEQYF,TGCGCCAGCAGCAGCCGGGACAGGGGCACCTACGAGCAGTACTTC
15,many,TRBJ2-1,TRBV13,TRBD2,CASSLGLAAYNEQFF,TGTGCCAGCAGCTTAGGGCTAGCGGCCTACAATGAGCAGTTCTTC
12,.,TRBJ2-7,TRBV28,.,CASSRQIYEQYF,TGTGCCAGCAGCCGACAGATCTACGAGCAGTACTTC
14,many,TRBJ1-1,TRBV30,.,CAWRMNGRDTEAFF,TGTGCCTGGAGGATGAATGGGAGGGACACTGAAGCTTTCTTT
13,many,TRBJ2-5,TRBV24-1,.,CATSDLVSETQYF,TGTGCCACCAGTGATTTAGTATCAGAGACCCAGTACTTC
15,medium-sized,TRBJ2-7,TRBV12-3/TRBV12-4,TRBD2,CASSPRTSGSYEQYF,TGTGCCAGCAGTCCGCGGACTAGCGGCAGTTACGAGCAGTACTTC
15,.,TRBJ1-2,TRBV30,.,CAWCVQAGGNYGYSF,TGTGCCTGGTGTGTACAGGCGGGTGGGAACTATGGCTACAGCTTC
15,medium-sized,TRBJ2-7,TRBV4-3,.,CASSLQGEGSYEQYF,TGCGCCAGCAGCCTACAAGGGGAAGGGAGCTACGAGCAGTACTTC
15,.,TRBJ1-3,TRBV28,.,CASSATGFSGNTIYF,TGTGCCAGCAGCGCTACAGGTTTTTCTGGAAACACCATATATTTT
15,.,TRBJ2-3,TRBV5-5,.,CASSLGTSRTDTQYF,TGTGCCAGCAGCCTCGGGACTTCCAGAACAGATACGCAGTATTTT
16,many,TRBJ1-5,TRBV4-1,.,CASSQRFGVSDQPQHF,TGCGCCAGCAGCCAGAGATTTGGGGTTTCTGATCAGCCCCAGCATTTT
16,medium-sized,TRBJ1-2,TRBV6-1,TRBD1,CASSERAGGDVYGYTF,TGTGCCAGCAGTGAAAGGGCAGGGGGCGACGTCTATGGCTACACCTTC
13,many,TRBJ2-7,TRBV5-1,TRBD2,CASMLAGSYEQYF,TGCGCCAGCATGTTAGCGGGATCCTACGAGCAGTACTTC
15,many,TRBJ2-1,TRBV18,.,CASSSGTSTAIEQFF,TGTGCCAGCTCATCCGGGACCTCGACCGCCATCGAGCAGTTCTTC
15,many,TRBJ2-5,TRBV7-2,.,CASSLVDGSPETQYF,TGTGCCAGCAGCTTAGTGGACGGGAGCCCAGAGACCCAGTACTTC
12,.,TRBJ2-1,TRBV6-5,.,CASSSPWREQLF,TGTGCCAGCAGTTCCCCATGGCGTGAGCAGCTCTTC
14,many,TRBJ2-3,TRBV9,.,CASSQTRRTDTQYF,TGTGCCAGCAGCCAGACTAGACGGACAGATACGCAGTATTTT
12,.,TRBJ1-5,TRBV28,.,CASSIQSRPQHF,TGTGCCAGCTCTATTCAGTCTAGGCCCCAGCATTTT
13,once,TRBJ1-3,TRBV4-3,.,CASSQTSGNTIYF,TGCGCCAGCAGCCAAACCTCTGGAAACACCATATATTTT
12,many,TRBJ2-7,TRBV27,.,CASSKGGGRQYF,TGTGCCAGCAGTAAGGGAGGGGGTAGGCAGTACTTC